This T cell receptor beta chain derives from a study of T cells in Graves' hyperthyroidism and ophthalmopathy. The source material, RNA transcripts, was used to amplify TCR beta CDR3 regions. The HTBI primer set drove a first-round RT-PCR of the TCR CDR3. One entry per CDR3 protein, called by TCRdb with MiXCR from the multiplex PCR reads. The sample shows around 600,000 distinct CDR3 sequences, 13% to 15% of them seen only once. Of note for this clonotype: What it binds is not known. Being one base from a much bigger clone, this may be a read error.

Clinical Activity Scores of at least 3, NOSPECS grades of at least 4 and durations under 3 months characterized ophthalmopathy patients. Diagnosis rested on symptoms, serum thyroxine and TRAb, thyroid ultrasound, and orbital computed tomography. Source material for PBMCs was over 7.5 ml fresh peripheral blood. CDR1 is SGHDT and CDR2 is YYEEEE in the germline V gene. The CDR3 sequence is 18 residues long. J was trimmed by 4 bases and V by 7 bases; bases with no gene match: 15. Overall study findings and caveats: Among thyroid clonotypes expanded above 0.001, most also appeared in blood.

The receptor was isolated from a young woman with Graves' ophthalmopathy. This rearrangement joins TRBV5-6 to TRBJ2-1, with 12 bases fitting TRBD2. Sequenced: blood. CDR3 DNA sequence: TGTGCCAGCGGCACGACCGCGGGACTAGCGGGCCGTTACAATGAGCAGTTCTTC. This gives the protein CASGTTAGLAGRYNEQFF.